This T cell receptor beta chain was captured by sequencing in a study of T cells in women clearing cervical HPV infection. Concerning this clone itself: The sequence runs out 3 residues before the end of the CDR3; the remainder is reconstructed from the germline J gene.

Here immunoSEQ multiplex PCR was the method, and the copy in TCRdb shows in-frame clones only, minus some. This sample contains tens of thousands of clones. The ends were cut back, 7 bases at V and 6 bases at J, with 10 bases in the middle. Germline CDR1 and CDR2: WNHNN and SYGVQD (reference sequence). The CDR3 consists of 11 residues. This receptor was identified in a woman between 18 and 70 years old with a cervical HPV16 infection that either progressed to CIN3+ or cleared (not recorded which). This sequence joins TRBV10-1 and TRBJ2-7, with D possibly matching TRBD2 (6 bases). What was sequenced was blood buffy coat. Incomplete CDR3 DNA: TGCGCCAGCAACCGGGGGAGCGAG. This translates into CASNRGSE. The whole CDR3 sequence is CASNRGSEQYF.